This T cell receptor beta chain was obtained from a study of T cells in Graves' hyperthyroidism and ophthalmopathy. General observations from the study: Most thyroid clonotypes expanded above 0.001 appeared in blood too.

Lactation, pregnancy, other autoimmune disease or uncontrolled infection led to exclusion of patients. Clinical symptoms, serum thyroxine and TRAb, thyroid ultrasound and orbital computed tomography together formed the diagnostic basis. Comments on this clonotype: Its antigen is not identified.

The ends were cut back, 7 bases at V and 11 bases at J, with 12 bases in the middle. CDR3 length equals 12 residues. TCR beta CDR3 region amplification was performed from RNA transcripts. First-round RT-PCR of the TCR CDR3 relied on the HTBI primer set. TCRdb ran MiXCR on the multiplex PCR reads and lists one entry per CDR3 protein. The sample contains fewer than 650,000 distinct CDR3 sequences, 40% to 50% of which appear only once. The source of this sequence is an adult woman with Graves' disease, either hyperthyroidism or ophthalmopathy (not recorded which). Sequenced input: peripheral blood or thyroid tissue (not recorded which). The chain joins TRBV12-3 or TRBV12-4 to TRBJ1-6; perhaps TRBD1 as D (5 bases). The CDR3 bases are TGTGCCAGCAAGGCAGGGCTAGCACCCCTCCACTTT. Translated, it gives CASKAGLAPLHF.